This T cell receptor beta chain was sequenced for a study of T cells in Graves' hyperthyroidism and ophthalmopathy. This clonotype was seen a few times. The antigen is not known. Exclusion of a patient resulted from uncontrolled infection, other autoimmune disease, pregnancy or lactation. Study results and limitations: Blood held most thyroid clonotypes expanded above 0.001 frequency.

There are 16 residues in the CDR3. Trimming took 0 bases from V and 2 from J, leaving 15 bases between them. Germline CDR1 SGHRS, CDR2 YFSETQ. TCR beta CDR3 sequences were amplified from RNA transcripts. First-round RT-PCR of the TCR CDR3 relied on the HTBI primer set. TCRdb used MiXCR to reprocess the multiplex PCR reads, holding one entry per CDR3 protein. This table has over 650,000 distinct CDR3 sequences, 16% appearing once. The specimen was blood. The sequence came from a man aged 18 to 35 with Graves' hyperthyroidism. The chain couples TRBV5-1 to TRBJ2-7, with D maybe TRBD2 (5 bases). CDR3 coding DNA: TGCGCCAGCAGCTTGGTAGGGTGGGAGCCCCCCTACGAGCAGTACTTC. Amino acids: CASSLVGWEPPYEQYF.